The entry below gives a single T cell receptor (beta chain) sequence along with its context. This clone may be a read error of a much larger clone one base away. This sample's RNA came from whole unsorted tissue. Germline V gives CDR1 DFQATT, CDR2 SNEGSKA (reference sequence). This CDR3 has 15 residues. This sample is part of a study of tumor and adjacent non-tumor tissue in lung cancer. A modified ARM-PCR protocol with three rounds of nested PCR amplified TCRbeta. TCRdb reanalysed the multiplex PCR reads using MiXCR and keeps one entry per CDR3 protein. The sample includes about 110,000 distinct CDR3 sequences, more than 60% of them seen just once.

Sequencing was performed on lung tumor tissue. The chain is built from TRBV20-1 and TRBJ2-5, with 14 bases aligning to TRBD2. The sequence was obtained from a woman aged 60-75 years with non-small cell lung cancer. As DNA, the CDR3 is TGCTGTGCCCGAGGGACTAGCGGGAGAGGAAAGACCCAGTACTTC. The encoded protein is CCARGTSGRGKTQYF.